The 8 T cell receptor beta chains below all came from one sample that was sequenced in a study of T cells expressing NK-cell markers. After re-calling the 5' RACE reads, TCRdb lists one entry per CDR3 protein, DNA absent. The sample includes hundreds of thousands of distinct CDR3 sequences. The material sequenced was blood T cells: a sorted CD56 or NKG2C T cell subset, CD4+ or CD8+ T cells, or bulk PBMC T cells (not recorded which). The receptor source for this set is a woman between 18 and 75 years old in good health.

The CDR3 region is CASSAHPKSGISNEQFF. J is TRBJ2-1 and V is TRBV7-2; as DNA is missing, the TRBD2 call by TCRdb cannot be tested. The CDR3 has 17 residues. Germline V gene lookup returns CDR1 SGHTA and CDR2 FQGNSA.

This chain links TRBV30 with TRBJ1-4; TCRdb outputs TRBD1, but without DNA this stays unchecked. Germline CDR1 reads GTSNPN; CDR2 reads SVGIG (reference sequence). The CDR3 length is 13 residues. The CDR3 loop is CAWSRDTNEKLFF.

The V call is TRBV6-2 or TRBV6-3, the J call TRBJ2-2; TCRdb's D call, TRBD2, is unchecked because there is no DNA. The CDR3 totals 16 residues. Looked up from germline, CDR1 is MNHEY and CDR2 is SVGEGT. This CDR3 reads CASSPPGREASGELFF.

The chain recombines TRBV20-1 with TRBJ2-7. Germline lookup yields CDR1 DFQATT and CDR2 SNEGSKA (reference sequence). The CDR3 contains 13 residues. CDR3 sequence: CSARAPGPHEQYF.

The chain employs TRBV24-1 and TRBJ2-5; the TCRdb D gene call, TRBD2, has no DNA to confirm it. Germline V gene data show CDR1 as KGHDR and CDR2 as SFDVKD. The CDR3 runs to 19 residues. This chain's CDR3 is CATSDDPGTSGRAQETQYF.

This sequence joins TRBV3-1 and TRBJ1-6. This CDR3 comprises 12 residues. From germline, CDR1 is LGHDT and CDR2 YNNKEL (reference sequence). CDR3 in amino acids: CASSQGFLPLHF.

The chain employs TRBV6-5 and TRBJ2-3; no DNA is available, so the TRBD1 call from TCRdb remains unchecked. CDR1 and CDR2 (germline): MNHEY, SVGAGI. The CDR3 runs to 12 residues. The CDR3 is CASSYSTGVPYF.

The CDR3: CASSSQGNTGELFF. The rearrangement joins TRBV7-3 to TRBJ2-2; TCRdb's D call, TRBD1, is unchecked because there is no DNA. The germline V gene encodes CDR1 SGHTA and CDR2 FQGTGA. The CDR3 extends over 14 amino acids.